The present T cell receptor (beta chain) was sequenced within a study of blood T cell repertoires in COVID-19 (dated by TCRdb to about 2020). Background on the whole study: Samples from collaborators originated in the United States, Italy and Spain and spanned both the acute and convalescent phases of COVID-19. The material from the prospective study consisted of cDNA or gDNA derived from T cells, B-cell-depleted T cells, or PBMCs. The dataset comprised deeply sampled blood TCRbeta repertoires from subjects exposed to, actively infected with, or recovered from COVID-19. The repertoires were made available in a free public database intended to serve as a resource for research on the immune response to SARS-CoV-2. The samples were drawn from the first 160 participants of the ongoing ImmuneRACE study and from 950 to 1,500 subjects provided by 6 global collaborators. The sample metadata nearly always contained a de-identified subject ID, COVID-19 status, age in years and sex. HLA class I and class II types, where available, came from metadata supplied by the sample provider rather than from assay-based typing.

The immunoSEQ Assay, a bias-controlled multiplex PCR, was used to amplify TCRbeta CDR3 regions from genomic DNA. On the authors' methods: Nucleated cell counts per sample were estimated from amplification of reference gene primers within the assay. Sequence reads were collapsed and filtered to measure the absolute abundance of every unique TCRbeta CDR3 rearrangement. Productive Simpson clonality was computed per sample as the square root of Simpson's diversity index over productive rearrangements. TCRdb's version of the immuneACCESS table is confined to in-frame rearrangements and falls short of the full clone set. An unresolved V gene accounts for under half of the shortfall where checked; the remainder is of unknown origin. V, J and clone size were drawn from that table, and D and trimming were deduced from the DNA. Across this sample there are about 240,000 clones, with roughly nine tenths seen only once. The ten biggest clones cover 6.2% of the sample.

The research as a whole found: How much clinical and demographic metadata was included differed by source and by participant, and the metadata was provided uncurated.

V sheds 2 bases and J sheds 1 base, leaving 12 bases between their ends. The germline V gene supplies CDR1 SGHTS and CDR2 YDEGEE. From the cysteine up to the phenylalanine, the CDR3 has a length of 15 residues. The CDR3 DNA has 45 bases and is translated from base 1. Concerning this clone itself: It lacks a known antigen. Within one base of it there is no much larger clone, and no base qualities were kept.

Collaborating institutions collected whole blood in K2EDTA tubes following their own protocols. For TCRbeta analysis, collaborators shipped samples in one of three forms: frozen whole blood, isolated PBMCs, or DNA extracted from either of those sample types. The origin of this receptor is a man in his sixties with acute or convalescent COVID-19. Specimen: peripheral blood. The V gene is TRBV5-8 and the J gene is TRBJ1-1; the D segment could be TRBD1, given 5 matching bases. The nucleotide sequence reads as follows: TGTGCCAGCAGCTTCGTAAGGGGTTCGAACACTGAAGCTTTCTTT. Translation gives CASSFVRGSNTEAFF.